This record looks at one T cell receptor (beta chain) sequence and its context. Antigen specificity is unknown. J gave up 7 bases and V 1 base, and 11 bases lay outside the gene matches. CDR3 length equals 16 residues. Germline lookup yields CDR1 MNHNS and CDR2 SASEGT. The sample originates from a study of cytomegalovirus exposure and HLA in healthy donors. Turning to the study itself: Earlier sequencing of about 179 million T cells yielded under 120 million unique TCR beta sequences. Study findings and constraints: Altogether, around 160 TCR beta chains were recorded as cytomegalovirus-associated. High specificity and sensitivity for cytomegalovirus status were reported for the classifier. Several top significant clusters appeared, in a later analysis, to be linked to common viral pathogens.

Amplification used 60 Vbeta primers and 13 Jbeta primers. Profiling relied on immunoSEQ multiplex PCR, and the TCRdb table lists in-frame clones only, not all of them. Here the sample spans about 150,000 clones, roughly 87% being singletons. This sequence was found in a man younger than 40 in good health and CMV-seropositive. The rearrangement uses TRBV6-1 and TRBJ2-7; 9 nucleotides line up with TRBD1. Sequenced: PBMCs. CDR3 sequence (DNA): TGTGCCAGCAGTGAAGGGAGGGGACAGGGAGTTGGAGAGCAGTACTTC. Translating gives CASSEGRGQGVGEQYF.